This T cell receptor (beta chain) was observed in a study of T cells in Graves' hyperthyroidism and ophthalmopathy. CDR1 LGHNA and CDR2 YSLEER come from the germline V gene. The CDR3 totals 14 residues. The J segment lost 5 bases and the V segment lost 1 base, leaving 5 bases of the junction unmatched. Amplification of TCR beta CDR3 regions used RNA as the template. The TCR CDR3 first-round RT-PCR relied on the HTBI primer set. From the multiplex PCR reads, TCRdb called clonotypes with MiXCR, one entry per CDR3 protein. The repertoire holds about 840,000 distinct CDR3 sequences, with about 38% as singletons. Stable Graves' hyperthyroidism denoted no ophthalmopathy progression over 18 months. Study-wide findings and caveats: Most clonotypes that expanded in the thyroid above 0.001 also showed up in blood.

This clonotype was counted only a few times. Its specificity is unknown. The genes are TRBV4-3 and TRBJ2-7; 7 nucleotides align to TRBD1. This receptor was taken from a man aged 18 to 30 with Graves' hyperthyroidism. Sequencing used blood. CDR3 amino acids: CASSQAQGNDEQYF. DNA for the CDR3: TGCGCCAGCAGCCAAGCACAGGGGAACGACGAGCAGTACTTC.